The next 20 T cell receptor beta chains were all read from a single sample in a study of T cells in Graves' hyperthyroidism and ophthalmopathy. It was RNA transcripts that yielded the amplified TCR beta CDR3 regions. The study used the HTBI primer set for a first-round RT-PCR of the TCR CDR3. TCRdb reanalysed the multiplex PCR reads using MiXCR and keeps one entry per CDR3 protein. The sample has hundreds of thousands of distinct CDR3 sequences, 14% seen once; the top ten hold roughly a tenth. Sequenced: blood. These receptors all come from a woman younger than 35 with Graves' hyperthyroidism.

This clonotype was counted only a few times. This sequence joins TRBV10-3 and TRBJ2-2; the D is unclear. The CDR3 has 12 amino acids. Germline CDR1 and CDR2: ENHRY and SYGVKD. V lost 4 bases and J lost 6, with 6 bases in between. The CDR3 DNA reads as TGTGCCATCAGTGGACTGGCCGGGGAGCTGTTTTTT. Protein sequence: CAISGLAGELFF.

This clonotype was counted ten times or more. The chain carries TRBV20-1 and TRBJ2-7, with D possibly matching TRBD2 (5 bases). This CDR3 spans 14 amino acids. Germline V gene data show CDR1 as DFQATT and CDR2 as SNEGSKA (reference sequence). Trimming shortened V by 3 bases and J by 4 bases, and 16 bases separated the two germline ends. CDR3 coding DNA: TGCAGTGCTAGCGGGAAAGCCCCTTCGTACGAGCAGTACTTC. Protein: CSASGKAPSYEQYF.

This clonotype was seen more than once but under ten times. This rearrangement joins TRBV5-1 to TRBJ2-2; D is ambiguous. CDR1 SGHRS and CDR2 YFSETQ come from the germline V gene. Trimming took 0 bases from V and 6 from J, leaving 12 bases between them. The CDR3 loop spans 15 amino acids. CDR3 sequence (DNA): TGCGCCAGCAGCTTGGAGGCCACGGAGTCCGGGGAGCTGTTTTTT. Its translation: CASSLEATESGELFF.

This clonotype has ten or more counts. J is TRBJ1-5 and V is TRBV3-1; D not certain. Germline loops: CDR1 LGHDT, CDR2 YNNKEL (reference sequence). Trimming pared 0 bases from V and 7 bases from J, leaving 7 bases between. The CDR3 is 13 residues long. Here the CDR3 DNA reads TGTGCCAGCAGCCAAGAAGTCGGGCAGCCCCAGCATTTT. Protein sequence: CASSQEVGQPQHF.

This clonotype was picked up a small number of times. The V and J genes are TRBV18 and TRBJ2-7, with TRBD1 as a possible D gene (5 bases). The CDR3 sequence is 12 residues long. Germline-derived CDR1 and CDR2 are KGHSH and LQKENI. The germline V and J ends were trimmed by 1 base and 7 bases, with 8 bases remaining between them. CDR3: CASSPLREEQYF. The CDR3 coding sequence is TGTGCCAGCTCACCACTCAGGGAAGAGCAGTACTTC. The whole variable domain, remainder taken from reference TRBV18 and TRBJ2-7, is NAGVMQNPRHLVRRRGQEARLRCSPMKGHSHVYWYRQLPEEGLKFMVYLQKENIIDESGMPKERFSAEFPKEGPSILRIQQVVRGDSAAYFCASSPLREEQYFGPGTRLTVT.

This clonotype was counted ten times or more. The rearrangement links TRBV18 to TRBJ2-1; D gene unclear. From germline, CDR1 is KGHSH and CDR2 LQKENI. Trimming pared 3 bases from V and 15 bases from J, leaving 12 bases between. CDR3 length equals 11 residues. The CDR3, as DNA: TGTGCCAGCTCACCTGCCGAGAAGCTGTTCTTC. It encodes CASSPAEKLFF.

This clonotype was counted at least ten times. This chain joins TRBV11-2 and TRBJ1-2, with D possibly TRBD1 on 5 matching bases. The ends were cut back, 5 bases at V and 7 bases at J, with 20 bases in the middle. The CDR3 spans 15 residues. Per germline, CDR1 SGHAT and CDR2 FQNNGV. The CDR3 DNA is TGTGCCAGCAGCCAGGCGGGGGGGGGTGAACGTGGCTACACCTTC. It translates to CASSQAGGGERGYTF.

This clonotype was observed many times. J is TRBJ2-2 and V is TRBV7-9, with D possibly TRBD2 on 5 matching bases. The ends were cut back, 7 bases at V and 4 bases at J, with 25 bases in the middle. CDR3 size: 18 residues. Germline CDR1 SEHNR, CDR2 FQNEAQ (reference sequence). CDR3 bases: TGTGCCAGCACTTTCCCTTTCTATACTAGAGGTGGCACCGGGGAGCTGTTTTTT. Its translation is CASTFPFYTRGGTGELFF.

The rearrangement uses TRBV5-5 and TRBJ2-2; tentative D call: TRBD2 (5 bases). Germline V CDR1 and CDR2: SGHKS, YYEKEE (reference sequence). The CDR3 has 14 residues. V was cut by 1 base and J by 7 bases, with 11 bases left in between. The CDR3 protein is CASSLSGSGGELFF. The CDR3 region has the DNA TGTGCCAGCAGCTTGTCGGGGAGCGGCGGGGAGCTGTTTTTT.

This clonotype was counted ten times or more. V gene TRBV27 combines with J gene TRBJ1-4, with 7 bases aligning to TRBD1. Germline loops: CDR1 MNHEY, CDR2 SMNVEV (reference sequence). Losses at the gene ends were 5 bases for V and 5 bases for J; bases not matched to a gene: 8. The CDR3 is made up of 15 amino acids. CDR3 sequence (DNA): TGTGCCAGCAGTCCACACCAGGGGGGGAATGAAAAACTGTTTTTT. Its protein is CASSPHQGGNEKLFF.

This clonotype appeared a few times. The V and J genes are TRBV7-2 and TRBJ2-5, with D maybe TRBD2 (5 bases). Per the germline V gene, CDR1 is SGHTA and CDR2 is FQGNSA. Trimming removed 5 bases from V and 3 bases from J, with 13 bases in between. CDR3 size: 14 residues. The CDR3 coding sequence is TGTGCCAGCAGCCCGAGCGGACTGAAAGAGACCCAGTACTTC. Amino acid sequence: CASSPSGLKETQYF.

A few counts support this clonotype. Written as DNA, the CDR3 is TGTGCCACCAGTGAACCACTAGCGGGAGTGAAGAATGAGCAGTTCTTC. Translation gives CATSEPLAGVKNEQFF. The V call is TRBV24-1, the J call TRBJ2-1, with 11 bases lining up with TRBD2. The CDR3 covers 16 residues. Germline-derived CDR1 and CDR2 are KGHDR and SFDVKD. V dropped 4 bases and J dropped 7; count of bases not matched to a gene: 8.

This clonotype has just a few counts. The gene calls are TRBV28 and TRBJ1-2; weak D call: TRBD1 (6 bases). The CDR3 loop spans 16 amino acids. Trimming cost V 1 base and J 1 base, with 13 bases left between them. From germline, CDR1 is MDHEN and CDR2 SYDVKM. The DNA for the CDR3 is TGTGCCAGCAGTTTATTTGGGGGGCCGGGTAACTATGGCTACACCTTC. Its translation is CASSLFGGPGNYGYTF.

This clonotype has at least ten counts. The chain uses TRBV28 and TRBJ1-2, with a tentative D call TRBD1 (6 bases). V was pared by 7 bases and J by 2 bases, with 11 bases between. The CDR3 is 13 residues long. The germline V gene encodes CDR1 MDHEN and CDR2 SYDVKM. CDR3 loop: CASTLTGNYGYTF. For the CDR3, the DNA is TGTGCCAGCACCTTAACAGGGAACTATGGCTACACCTTC.

This clonotype was seen a few times. The rearrangement links TRBV20-1 to TRBJ1-1, with a possible D match to TRBD1 (5 bases). CDR1 is DFQATT and CDR2 is SNEGSKA in the germline V gene (reference sequence). Trimming cost V 4 bases and J 6 bases, with 15 bases left between them. CDR3 length equals 13 residues. DNA for the CDR3: TGCAGTGCTACAGGGAATCCTGCAGCTGAAGCTTTCTTT. It translates to CSATGNPAAEAFF.

Ten or more counts support this clonotype. CDR3 coding DNA: TGCAGTGCCCAGGGGACTAGCGGGAGCAATGAGCAGTTCTTC. This translates into CSAQGTSGSNEQFF. J is TRBJ2-1 and V is TRBV20-1, with 14 bases fitting TRBD2. Germline lookup yields CDR1 DFQATT and CDR2 SNEGSKA (reference sequence). V lost 6 bases and J lost 6; bases outside the gene matches: 4. This CDR3 has 14 residues.

As regards this clonotype: A read error may account for a junction end that differs from germline. The genes are TRBV5-1 and TRBJ2-1; TRBD2 matches at 14 bases. Germline lookup yields CDR1 SGHRS and CDR2 YFSETQ. This CDR3 is built from 16 residues. The chain's CDR3 is CASSRSGTSGSSEQFF. As DNA, the CDR3 is TGTGCCAGCAGCCGATCCGGGACTAGCGGGAGTAGTGAGCAGTTCTTC.

This clonotype was counted only a few times. The chain carries TRBV7-9 and TRBJ1-6, with D unclear. Trimming cost V 3 bases and J 7 bases, with 10 bases left between them. This CDR3 region has 14 residues. The germline gives CDR1 SEHNR, CDR2 FQNEAQ (reference sequence). The CDR3 is CASSFRLTNSPLHF. The DNA for the CDR3 is TGTGCCAGCAGCTTTAGACTGACCAATTCACCCCTCCACTTT.

This clonotype was recorded only once. The conserved phenylalanine or tryptophan is not found at the CDR3 terminus, so this likely reflects a read error. This rearrangement joins TRBV28 to TRBJ2-7; 14 positions agree with TRBD2. The V segment lost 3 bases and the J segment 3 bases; nucleotides outside the gene matches: 10. Germline assignment: CDR1 MDHEN and CDR2 SYDVKM. CDR3 size: 18 residues. The CDR3 spells CASSFEAWTSGRYYEQYL. The CDR3 DNA follows: TGTGCCAGCAGTTTTGAGGCTTGGACTAGCGGGAGGTACTACGAGCAGTACCTC.

A remark on this clonotype: This may stem from a read error, because a much larger clone lies one nucleotide away. The chain links TRBV2 to TRBJ1-1, with no clear D. With 7 bases removed from V and 6 bases from J, the gap between germline ends came to 15 bases. The V gene's germline CDR1 is SNHLY and CDR2 FYNNEI. The CDR3 contains 13 residues. The CDR3 loop is CASKQGERAEAFF. CDR3 nucleotides: TGTGCCAGCAAACAAGGAGAGAGAGCTGAAGCTTTCTTT.